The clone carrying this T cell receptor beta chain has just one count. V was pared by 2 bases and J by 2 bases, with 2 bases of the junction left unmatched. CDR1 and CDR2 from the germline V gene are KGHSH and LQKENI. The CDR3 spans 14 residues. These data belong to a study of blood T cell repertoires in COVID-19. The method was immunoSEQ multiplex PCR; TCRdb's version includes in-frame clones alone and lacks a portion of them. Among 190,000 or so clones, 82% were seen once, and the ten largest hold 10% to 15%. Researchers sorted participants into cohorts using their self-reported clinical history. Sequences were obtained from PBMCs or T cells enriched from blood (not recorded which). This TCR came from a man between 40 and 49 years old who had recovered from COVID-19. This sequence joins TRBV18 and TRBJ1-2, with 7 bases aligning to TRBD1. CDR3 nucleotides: TGTGCCAGCTCACCAGGGGACAGAAACTATGGCTACACCTTC. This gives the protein CASSPGDRNYGYTF.